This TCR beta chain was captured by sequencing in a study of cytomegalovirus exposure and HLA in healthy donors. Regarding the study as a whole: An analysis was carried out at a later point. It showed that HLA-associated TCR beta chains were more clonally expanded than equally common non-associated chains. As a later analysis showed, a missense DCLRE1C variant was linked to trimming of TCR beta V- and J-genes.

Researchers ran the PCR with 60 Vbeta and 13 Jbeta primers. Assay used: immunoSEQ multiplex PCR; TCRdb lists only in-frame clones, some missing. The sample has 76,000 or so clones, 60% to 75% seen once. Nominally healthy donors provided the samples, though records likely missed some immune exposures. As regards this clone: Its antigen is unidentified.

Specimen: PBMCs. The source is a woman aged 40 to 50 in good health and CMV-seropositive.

CDR3 nucleotides: TGCAGTGCTAAGGACCAGGGGAAAGCTTTCTTT. This codes for CSAKDQGKAFF. The chain is built from TRBV20-1 and TRBJ1-1; D is perhaps TRBD1 (6 bases). This CDR3 spans 11 amino acids. Trimming took off 4 bases at V and 9 bases at J, with 12 bases between the two ends. Germline loops: CDR1 DFQATT, CDR2 SNEGSKA (reference sequence).